This entry describes one T cell receptor beta chain. The data stem from a study of blood T cell repertoires in COVID-19. Trimming removed 1 base from V and 8 bases from J, with 8 bases in between. The CDR3 runs 12 residues. Germline-derived CDR1 and CDR2 are LGHNT and FRNRAP. Sequencing was performed with immunoSEQ multiplex PCR; in TCRdb, only in-frame clones are kept and a portion is missing. The table lists approximately 230,000 clones, 90% to 95% of them singletons. Input material: PBMCs or T cells enriched from blood (not recorded which). The chain has TRBV12-5 and TRBJ1-1; weak D call: TRBD1 (6 bases). This TCR was recovered from a young woman who had recovered from COVID-19. CDR3 region: CASGLGRGEAFF. DNA of the CDR3: TGTGCTAGTGGTTTGGGCAGGGGAGAAGCTTTCTTT.